A single sample is the source of the 11 T cell receptor beta chains below, sequenced in a study of blood T cell repertoires in COVID-19. TCRdb's table, derived via immunoSEQ multiplex PCR, lists solely in-frame clones and lacks some. Of tens of thousands of clones in the sample, 85% are singletons; the top ten hold about 14%. The source material was peripheral blood. The receptors derive from a woman aged 70 to 79 with acute or convalescent COVID-19.

The chain has TRBV27 and TRBJ2-5; perhaps TRBD2 as D (5 bases). The germline V gene has CDR1 MNHEY and CDR2 SMNVEV (reference sequence). The CDR3 totals 14 residues. Trimming removed 3 bases from V and 5 bases from J, with 13 bases in between. Written as DNA, the CDR3 is TGTGCCAGCAGTTTCAGCGGAAGGAGTGAGACCCAGTACTTC. Amino acid sequence: CASSFSGRSETQYF.

The chain employs TRBV5-1 and TRBJ1-4; D is unresolved. Germline V lookup: CDR1 SGHRS, CDR2 YFSETQ. CDR3 size: 14 residues. The V gene lost 0 bases and the J gene lost 8 bases, with 11 bases spanning the gap. The CDR3 reads CASSLAFSGEKLFF. CDR3 DNA sequence: TGCGCCAGCAGCTTGGCCTTTTCCGGGGAAAAACTGTTTTTT.

V is TRBV25-1 and J is TRBJ2-1; 7 bases match TRBD2. V was clipped by 3 bases and J by 3 bases; unmatched bases: 5. Germline CDR1 and CDR2: MGHDK and SYGVNS. The CDR3 is 15 residues long. CDR3 region: CASSDPSGGYNEQFF. The CDR3 DNA sequence: TGTGCCAGCAGTGACCCTAGCGGAGGCTACAATGAGCAGTTCTTC.

The chain combines TRBV9 with TRBJ2-1, with 11 positions matching TRBD2. Germline CDR1 SGDLS, CDR2 YYNGEE. The CDR3 is 17 residues long. V lost 3 bases to trimming and J lost 2 bases; unmatched junction nucleotides: 7. In DNA, the CDR3 is TGTGCCAGCAGCGCACGTCCGGGACTAGCGGCCTACAATGAGCAGTTCTTC. This translates into CASSARPGLAAYNEQFF.

The V gene is TRBV9, the J gene TRBJ2-7, with D unresolved. CDR1 SGDLS and CDR2 YYNGEE come from the germline V gene. V dropped 0 bases and J dropped 3 bases, with 7 bases sitting between them. The CDR3 runs to 13 residues. In DNA, the CDR3 is TGTGCCAGCAGCGTAGAACGAGTCTACGAGCAGTACGTC. Translation gives CASSVERVYEQYV.

The chain employs TRBV6-1 and TRBJ2-3, with TRBD1 identical over 11 bases. The J segment lost 7 bases and the V segment lost 2 bases, leaving 8 bases of the junction unmatched. CDR1 and CDR2 from the germline V gene are MNHNS and SASEGT. The CDR3 is 16 amino acids. The CDR3 DNA reads TGTGCCAGCAGTGAAAATACGGGACAGGGGGGAAATACGCAGTATTTT. Translated, it gives CASSENTGQGGNTQYF.

The chain joins TRBV6-5 to TRBJ2-7; TRBD1 is a possible D gene (6 bases). The V end lost 4 bases, the J end lost 2 bases, and 9 bases lay between the germline ends. The CDR3 length is 13 residues. The germline V gene has CDR1 MNHEY and CDR2 SVGAGI. The CDR3 sequence: CASSWTETYEQYV. Here the CDR3 DNA reads TGTGCCAGCAGTTGGACAGAAACCTACGAGCAGTACGTC.

V is TRBV5-1 and J is TRBJ1-3; 8 positions agree with TRBD1. V was clipped by 7 bases and J by 9 bases; unmatched bases: 12. There are 14 residues in the CDR3. CDR1 is SGHRS, CDR2 YFSETQ, per germline. Here the CDR3 DNA reads TGCGCCAGCGGAGAAACAGGGGGGGACGGCACCATATATTTT. Encoded protein: CASGETGGDGTIYF.

The chain uses TRBV6-4 and TRBJ1-1; D is unresolved. The CDR3 contains 10 residues. Trimming took 7 bases from V and 4 from J, leaving 4 bases between them. CDR1 is MRHNA, CDR2 SNTAGT, per germline. Here the CDR3 reads CASMSTEAFF. The CDR3 DNA is TGTGCCAGCATGAGCACTGAAGCTTTCTTT.

J is TRBJ1-1 and V is TRBV6-2 or TRBV6-3; D might be TRBD1 (6 bases). Germline V gives CDR1 MNHEY, CDR2 SVGEGT. CDR3 length equals 14 residues. V dropped 0 bases and J dropped 4 bases, with 9 bases sitting between them. The CDR3 nucleotides read TGTGCCAGCAGTTACTCGGGGGGGGCCACTGAAGCTTTCTTT. Translated: CASSYSGGATEAFF.

Only one count was recorded for this clone. The gene calls are TRBV10-2 and TRBJ1-1; D remains unclear. The CDR3 has 12 amino acids. The V gene lost 2 bases and the J gene lost 5 bases, with 6 bases spanning the gap. CDR1 is WSHSY and CDR2 is SAAADI in the germline V gene. The CDR3 DNA is TGCGCCAGCAGTGAGGGGGAGACTGAAGCTTTCTTT. This translates into CASSEGETEAFF.